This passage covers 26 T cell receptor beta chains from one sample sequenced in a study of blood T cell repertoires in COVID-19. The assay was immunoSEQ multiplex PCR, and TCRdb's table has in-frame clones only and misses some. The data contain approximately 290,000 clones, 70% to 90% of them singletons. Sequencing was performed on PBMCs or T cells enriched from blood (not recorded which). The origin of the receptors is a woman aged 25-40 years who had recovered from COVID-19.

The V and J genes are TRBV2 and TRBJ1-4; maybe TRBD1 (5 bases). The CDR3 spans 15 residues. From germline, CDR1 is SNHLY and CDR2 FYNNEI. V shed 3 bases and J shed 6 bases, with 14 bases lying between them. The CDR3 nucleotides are TGTGCCAGCAGTGAGGGGTACGGGGGGGATGAAAAACTGTTTTTT. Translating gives CASSEGYGGDEKLFF.

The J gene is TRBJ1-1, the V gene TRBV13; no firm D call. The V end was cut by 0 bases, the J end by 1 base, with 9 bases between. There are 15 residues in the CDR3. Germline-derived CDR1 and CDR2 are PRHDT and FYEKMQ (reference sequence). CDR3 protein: CASSLGYRQNTEAFF. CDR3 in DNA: TGTGCCAGCAGCTTAGGTTACCGACAGAACACTGAAGCTTTCTTT.

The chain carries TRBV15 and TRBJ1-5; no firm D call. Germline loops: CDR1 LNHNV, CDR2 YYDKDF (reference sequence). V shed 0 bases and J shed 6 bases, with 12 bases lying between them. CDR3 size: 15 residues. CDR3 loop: CATSRDLGVGQPQHF. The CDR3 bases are TGTGCCACCAGCAGAGATCTCGGGGTAGGTCAGCCCCAGCATTTT.

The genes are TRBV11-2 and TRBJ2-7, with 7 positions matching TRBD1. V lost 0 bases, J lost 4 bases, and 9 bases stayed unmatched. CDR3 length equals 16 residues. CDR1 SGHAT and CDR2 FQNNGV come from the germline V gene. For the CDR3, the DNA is TGTGCCAGCAGCTTAGATCTAGGGGGCAGGGGTTACGAGCAGTACTTC. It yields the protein CASSLDLGGRGYEQYF.

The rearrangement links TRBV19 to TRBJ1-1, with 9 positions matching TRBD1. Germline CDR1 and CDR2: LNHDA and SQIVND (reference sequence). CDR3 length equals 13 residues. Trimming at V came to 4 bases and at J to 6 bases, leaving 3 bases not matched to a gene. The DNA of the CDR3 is TGTGCCAGTAGTACCCGACAGGGGGCTGAAGCTTTCTTT. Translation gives CASSTRQGAEAFF.

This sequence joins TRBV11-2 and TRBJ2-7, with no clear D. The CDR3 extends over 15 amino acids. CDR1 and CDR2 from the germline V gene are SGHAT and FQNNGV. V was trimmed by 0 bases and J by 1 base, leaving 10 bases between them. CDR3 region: CASSLDSFLSYEQYF. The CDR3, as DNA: TGTGCCAGCAGCTTAGACTCGTTTTTGTCCTACGAGCAGTACTTC.

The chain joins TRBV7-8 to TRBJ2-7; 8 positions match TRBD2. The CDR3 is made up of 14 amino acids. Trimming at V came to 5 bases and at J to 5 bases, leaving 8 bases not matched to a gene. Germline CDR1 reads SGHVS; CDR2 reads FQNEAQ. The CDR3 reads CASSPREGHNEQYF. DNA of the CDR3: TGTGCCAGCAGCCCCCGGGAGGGGCACAACGAGCAGTACTTC.

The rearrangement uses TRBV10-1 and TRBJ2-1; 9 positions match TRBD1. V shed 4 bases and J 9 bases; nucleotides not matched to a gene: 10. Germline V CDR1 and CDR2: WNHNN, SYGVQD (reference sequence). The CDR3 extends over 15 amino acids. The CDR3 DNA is TGCGCCAGCAGTGGTGGGACAGGGTTTTCTGGTGAGCAGTTCTTC. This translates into CASSGGTGFSGEQFF.

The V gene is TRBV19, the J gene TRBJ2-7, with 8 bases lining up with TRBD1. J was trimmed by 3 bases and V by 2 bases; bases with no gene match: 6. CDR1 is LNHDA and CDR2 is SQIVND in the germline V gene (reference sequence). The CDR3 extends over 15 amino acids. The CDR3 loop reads CASSIPGQAFYEQYF. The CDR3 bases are TGTGCCAGTAGTATACCGGGACAGGCTTTCTACGAGCAGTACTTC.

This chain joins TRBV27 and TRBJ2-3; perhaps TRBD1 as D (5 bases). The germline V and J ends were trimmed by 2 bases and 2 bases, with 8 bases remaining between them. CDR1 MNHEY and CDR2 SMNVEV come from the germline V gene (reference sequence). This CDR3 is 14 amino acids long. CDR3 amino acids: CASSLLGPTDTQYF. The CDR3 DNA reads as TGTGCCAGCAGTTTACTGGGGCCCACAGATACGCAGTATTTT.

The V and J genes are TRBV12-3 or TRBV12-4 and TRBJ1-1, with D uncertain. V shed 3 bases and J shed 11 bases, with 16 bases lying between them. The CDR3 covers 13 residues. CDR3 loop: CASSLYRELEAFF. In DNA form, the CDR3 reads TGTGCCAGCAGTTTGTATCGCGAGTTGGAGGCTTTCTTT.

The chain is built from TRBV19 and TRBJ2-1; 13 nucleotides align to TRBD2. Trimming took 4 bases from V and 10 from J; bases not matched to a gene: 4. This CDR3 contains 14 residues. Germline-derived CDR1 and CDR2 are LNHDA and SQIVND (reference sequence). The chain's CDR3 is CASSTWTSGGEQFF. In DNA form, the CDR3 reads TGTGCCAGTAGTACCTGGACTAGCGGGGGCGAGCAGTTCTTC.

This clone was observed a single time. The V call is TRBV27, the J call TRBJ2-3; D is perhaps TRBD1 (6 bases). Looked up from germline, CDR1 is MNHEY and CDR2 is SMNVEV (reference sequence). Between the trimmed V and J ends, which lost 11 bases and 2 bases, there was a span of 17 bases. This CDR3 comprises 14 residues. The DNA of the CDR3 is TGTGCCCTAACAGGGACACCAGACACAGATACGCAGTATTTT. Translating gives CALTGTPDTDTQYF.

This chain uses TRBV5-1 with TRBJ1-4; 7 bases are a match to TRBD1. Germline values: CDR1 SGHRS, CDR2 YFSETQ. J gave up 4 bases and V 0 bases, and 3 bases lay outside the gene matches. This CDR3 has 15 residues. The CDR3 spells CASSLGQGLNEKLFF. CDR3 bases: TGCGCCAGCAGCTTGGGACAGGGCCTTAATGAAAAACTGTTTTTT.

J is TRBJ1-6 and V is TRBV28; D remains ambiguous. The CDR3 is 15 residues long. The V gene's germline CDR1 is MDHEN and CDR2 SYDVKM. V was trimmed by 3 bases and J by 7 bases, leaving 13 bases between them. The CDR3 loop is CASSFGYSGNSPLHF. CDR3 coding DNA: TGTGCCAGCAGTTTCGGATACAGTGGGAATTCACCCCTCCACTTT.

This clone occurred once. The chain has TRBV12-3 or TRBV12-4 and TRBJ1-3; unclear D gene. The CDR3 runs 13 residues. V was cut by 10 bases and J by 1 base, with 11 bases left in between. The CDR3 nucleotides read TGTGCCAACTCGGGTCTTTCTGGAAACACCATATATTTT. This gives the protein CANSGLSGNTIYF.

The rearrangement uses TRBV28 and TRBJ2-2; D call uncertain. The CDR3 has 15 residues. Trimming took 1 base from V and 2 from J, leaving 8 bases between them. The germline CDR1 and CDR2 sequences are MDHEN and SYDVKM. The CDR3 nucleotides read TGTGCCAGCAGTTTATCACCCTACAACACCGGGGAGCTGTTTTTT. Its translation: CASSLSPYNTGELFF.

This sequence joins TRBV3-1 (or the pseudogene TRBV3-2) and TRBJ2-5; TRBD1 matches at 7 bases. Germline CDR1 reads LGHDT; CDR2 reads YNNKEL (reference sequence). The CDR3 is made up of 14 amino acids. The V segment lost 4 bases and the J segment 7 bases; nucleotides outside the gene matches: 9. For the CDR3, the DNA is TGTGCCAGCAGCCCCCAGACAGGGTCGGGGACCCAGTACTTC. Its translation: CASSPQTGSGTQYF.

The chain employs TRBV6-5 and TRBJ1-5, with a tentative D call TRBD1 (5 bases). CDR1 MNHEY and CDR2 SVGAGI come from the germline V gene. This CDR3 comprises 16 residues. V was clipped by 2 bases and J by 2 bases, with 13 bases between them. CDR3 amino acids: CASSYSGAFGNQPQHF. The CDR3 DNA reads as TGTGCCAGCAGTTACAGCGGGGCTTTTGGCAATCAGCCCCAGCATTTT.

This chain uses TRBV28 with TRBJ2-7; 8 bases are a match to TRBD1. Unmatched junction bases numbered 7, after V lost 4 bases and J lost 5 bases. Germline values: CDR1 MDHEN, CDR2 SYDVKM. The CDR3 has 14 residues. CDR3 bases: TGTGCCAGCAGTTGGACAGGGAACCCCCACGAGCAGTACTTC. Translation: CASSWTGNPHEQYF.

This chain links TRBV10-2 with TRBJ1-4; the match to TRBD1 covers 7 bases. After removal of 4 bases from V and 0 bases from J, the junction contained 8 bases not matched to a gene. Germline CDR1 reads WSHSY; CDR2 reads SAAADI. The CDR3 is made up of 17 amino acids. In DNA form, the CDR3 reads TGCGCCAGCAGTGGTGGACAGGCCATCGCAACTAATGAAAAACTGTTTTTT. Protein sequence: CASSGGQAIATNEKLFF.

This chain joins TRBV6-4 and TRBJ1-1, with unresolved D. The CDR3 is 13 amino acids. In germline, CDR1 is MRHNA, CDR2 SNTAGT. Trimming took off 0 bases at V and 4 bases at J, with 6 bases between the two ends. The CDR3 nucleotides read TGTGCCAGCAGTGACTCGCAGTTCACTGAAGCTTTCTTT. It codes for CASSDSQFTEAFF.

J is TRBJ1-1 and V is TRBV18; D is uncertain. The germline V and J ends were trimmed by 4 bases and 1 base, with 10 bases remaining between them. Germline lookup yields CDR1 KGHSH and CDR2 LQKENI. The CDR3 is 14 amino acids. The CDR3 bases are TGTGCCAGCTCACTGATTCGGGAGAACACTGAAGCTTTCTTT. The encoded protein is CASSLIRENTEAFF. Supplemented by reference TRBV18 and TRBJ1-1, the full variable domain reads NAGVMQNPRHLVRRRGQEARLRCSPMKGHSHVYWYRQLPEEGLKFMVYLQKENIIDESGMPKERFSAEFPKEGPSILRIQQVVRGDSAAYFCASSLIRENTEAFFGQGTRLTVV.

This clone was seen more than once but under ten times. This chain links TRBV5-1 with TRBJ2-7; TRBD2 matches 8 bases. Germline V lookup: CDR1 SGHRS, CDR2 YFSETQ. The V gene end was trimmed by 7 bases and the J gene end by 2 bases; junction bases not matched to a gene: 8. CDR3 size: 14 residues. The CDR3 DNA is TGCGCCAGCTCGAGCGGGAGCGCGCCCTACGAGCAGTACTTC. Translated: CASSSGSAPYEQYF.

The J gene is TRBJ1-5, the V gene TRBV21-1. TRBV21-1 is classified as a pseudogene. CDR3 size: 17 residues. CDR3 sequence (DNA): TGTGCCAGCAGCAAAGGTCGGATAGGAGGGGCTGCTCAGCCCCAGCATTTT. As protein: CASSKGRIGGAAQPQHF.

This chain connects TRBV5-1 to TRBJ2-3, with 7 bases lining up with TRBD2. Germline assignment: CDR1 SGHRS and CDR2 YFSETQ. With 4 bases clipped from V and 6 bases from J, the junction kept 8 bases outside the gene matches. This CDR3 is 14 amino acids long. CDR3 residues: CASSPAGRIDTQYF. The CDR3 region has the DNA TGCGCCAGCAGCCCAGCGGGACGGATCGATACGCAGTATTTT.